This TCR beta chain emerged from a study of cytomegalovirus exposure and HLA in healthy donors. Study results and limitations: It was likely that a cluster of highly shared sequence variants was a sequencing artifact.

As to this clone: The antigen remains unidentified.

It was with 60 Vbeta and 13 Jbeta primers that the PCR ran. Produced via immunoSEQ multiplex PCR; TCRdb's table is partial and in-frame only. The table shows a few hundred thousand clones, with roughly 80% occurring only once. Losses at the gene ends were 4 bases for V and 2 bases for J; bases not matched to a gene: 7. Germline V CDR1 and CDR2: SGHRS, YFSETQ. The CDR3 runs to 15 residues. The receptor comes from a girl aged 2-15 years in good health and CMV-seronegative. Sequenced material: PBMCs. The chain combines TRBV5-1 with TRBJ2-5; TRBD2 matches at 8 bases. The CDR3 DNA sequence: TGCGCCAGCAGCATAATAGCGGGAACGCAAGAGACCCAGTACTTC. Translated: CASSIIAGTQETQYF.